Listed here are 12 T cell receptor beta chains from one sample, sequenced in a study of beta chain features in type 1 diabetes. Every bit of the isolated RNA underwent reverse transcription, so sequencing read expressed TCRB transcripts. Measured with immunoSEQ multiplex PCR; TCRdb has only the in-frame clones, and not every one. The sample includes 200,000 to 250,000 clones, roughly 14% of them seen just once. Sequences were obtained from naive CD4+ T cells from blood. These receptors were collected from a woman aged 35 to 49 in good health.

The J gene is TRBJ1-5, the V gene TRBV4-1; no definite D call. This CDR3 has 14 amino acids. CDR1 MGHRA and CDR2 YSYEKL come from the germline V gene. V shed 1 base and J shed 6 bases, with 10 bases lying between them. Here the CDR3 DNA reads TGCGCCAGCAGCCAAGTCTGGGGAGGTCAGCCCCAGCATTTT. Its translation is CASSQVWGGQPQHF.

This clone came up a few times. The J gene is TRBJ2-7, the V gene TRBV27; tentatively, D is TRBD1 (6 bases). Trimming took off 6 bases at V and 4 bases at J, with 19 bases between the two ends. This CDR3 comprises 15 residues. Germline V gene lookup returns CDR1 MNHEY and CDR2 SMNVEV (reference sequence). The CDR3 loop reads CASSVQSPGTYEQYF. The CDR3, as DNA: TGTGCCAGCAGCGTCCAGTCACCGGGGACATACGAGCAGTACTTC.

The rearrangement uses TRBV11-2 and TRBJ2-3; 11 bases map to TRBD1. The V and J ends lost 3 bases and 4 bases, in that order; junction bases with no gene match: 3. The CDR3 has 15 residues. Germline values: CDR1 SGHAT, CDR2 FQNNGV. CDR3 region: CASSFGQGASDTQYF. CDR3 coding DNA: TGTGCCAGCAGCTTTGGACAGGGGGCGTCAGATACGCAGTATTTT.

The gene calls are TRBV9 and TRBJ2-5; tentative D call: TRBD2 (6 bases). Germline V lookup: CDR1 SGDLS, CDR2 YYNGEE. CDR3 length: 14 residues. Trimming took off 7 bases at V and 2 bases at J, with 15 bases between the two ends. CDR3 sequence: CASSQTSGQETQYF. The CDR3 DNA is TGTGCCAGCTCGCAAACCAGCGGGCAAGAGACCCAGTACTTC. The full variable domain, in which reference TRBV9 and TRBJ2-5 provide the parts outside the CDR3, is DSGVTQTPKHLITATGQRVTLRCSPRSGDLSVYWYQQSLDQGLQFLIQYYNGEERAKGNILERFSAQQFPDLHSELNLSSLELGDSALYFCASSQTSGQETQYFGPGTRLLVL.

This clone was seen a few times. DNA for the CDR3: TGTGCCAGCAGTGAATCCGGGAAATTCCAGCCCCAGCATTTT. This translates into CASSESGKFQPQHF. This chain joins TRBV25-1 and TRBJ1-5; D unclear. Per germline, CDR1 MGHDK and CDR2 SYGVNS. The CDR3 sequence is 14 residues long. The V end was cut by 1 base, the J end by 7 bases, with 11 bases between.

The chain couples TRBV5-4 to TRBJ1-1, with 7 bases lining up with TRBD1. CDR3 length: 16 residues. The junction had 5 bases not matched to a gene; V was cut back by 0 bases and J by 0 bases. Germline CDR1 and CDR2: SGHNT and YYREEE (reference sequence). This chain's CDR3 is CASSLGQGRMNTEAFF. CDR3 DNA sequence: TGTGCCAGCAGCTTGGGACAGGGTCGAATGAACACTGAAGCTTTCTTT.

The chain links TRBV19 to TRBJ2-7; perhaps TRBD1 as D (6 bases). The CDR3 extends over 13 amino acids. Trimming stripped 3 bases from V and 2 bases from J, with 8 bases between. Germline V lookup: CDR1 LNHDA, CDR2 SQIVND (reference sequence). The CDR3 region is CASSMTGPYEQYF. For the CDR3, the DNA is TGTGCCAGTAGTATGACAGGACCCTACGAGCAGTACTTC.

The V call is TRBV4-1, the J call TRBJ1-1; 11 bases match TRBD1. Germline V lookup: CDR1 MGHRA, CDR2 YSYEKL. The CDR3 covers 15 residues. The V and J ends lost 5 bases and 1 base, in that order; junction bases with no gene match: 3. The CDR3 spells CASSWTGGRNTEAFF. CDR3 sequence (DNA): TGCGCCAGCAGCTGGACAGGGGGCCGGAACACTGAAGCTTTCTTT.

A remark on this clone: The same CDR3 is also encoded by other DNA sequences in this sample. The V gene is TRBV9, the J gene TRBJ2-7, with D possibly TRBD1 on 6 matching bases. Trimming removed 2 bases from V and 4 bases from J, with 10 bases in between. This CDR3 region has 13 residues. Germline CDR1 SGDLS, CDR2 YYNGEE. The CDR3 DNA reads TGTGCCAGCAGCGTTACCCAGGGGTACGAGCAGTACTTC. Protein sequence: CASSVTQGYEQYF.

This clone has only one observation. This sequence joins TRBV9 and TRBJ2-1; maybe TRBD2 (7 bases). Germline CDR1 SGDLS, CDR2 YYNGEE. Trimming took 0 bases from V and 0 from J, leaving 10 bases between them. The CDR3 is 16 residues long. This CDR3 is CASSVEGGSSYNEQFF. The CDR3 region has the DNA TGTGCCAGCAGCGTAGAGGGGGGGAGCTCCTACAATGAGCAGTTCTTC.

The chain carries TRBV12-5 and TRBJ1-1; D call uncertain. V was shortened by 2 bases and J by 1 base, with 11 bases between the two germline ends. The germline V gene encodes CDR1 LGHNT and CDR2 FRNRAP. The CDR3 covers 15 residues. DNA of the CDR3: TGTGCTAGTGGTTTGTGGCGAGCGGGGAACACTGAAGCTTTCTTT. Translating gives CASGLWRAGNTEAFF. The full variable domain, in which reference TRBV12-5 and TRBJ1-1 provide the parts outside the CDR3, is DARVTQTPRHKVTEMGQEVTMRCQPILGHNTVFWYRQTMMQGLELLAYFRNRAPLDDSGMPKDRFSAEMPDATLATLKIQPSEPRDSAVYFCASGLWRAGNTEAFFGQGTRLTVV.

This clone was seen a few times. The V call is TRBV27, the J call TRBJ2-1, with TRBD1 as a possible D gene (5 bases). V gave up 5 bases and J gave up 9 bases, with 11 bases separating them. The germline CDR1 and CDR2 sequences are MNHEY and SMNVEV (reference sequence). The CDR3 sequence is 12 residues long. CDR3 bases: TGTGCCAGCAGTCCGACAGTTACTGAGCAGTTCTTC. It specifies CASSPTVTEQFF.